Here is one T cell receptor (beta chain) with its context. Its antigen is as yet unknown. This sample is part of a study of T cell repertoires in cytomegalovirus infection. TCRdb analysed the reads with MiXCR anew, one entry per CDR3 protein. The sample contains approximately 140,000 distinct CDR3 sequences, under 30% of which appear only once. In germline, CDR1 is DFQATT, CDR2 SNEGSKA (reference sequence). Trimming took 2 bases from V and 6 from J, leaving 14 bases between them. The CDR3 length is 13 residues. General study points: The ex vivo response showed dominance by HLA-C-restricted CMV-specific TCR beta clonotypes.

The clonotype was recovered from a human donor in good health (CMV status not recorded). Some clones in this sample may be carry-over from other donors' samples. The V and J genes are TRBV20-1 and TRBJ2-7; D is perhaps TRBD2 (5 bases). Sequences were obtained from PBMCs, sequenced either directly or after in vitro stimulation (not recorded which). CDR3 coding DNA: TGCAGTGCTAGACGTATCACGAGCGGCGAGCAGTACTTC. This encodes CSARRITSGEQYF.